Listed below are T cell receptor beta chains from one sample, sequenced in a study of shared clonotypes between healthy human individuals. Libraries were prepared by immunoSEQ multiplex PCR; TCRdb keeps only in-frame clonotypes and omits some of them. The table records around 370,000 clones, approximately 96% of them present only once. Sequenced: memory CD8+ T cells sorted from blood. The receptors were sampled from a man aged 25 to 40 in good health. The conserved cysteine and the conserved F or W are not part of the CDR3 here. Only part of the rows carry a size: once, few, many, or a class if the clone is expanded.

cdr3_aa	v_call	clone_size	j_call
SARGGGYT	TRBV20-1	.	TRBJ1-2
ASSRDNYGYT	TRBV11-1	.	TRBJ1-2
ASSLGLAGVEQF	TRBV7-6	.	TRBJ2-1
ASSVATPGEEQF	TRBV9	.	TRBJ2-1
SATPSSGNTIY	TRBV29-1	.	TRBJ1-3
ASSLVAGGNTIY	TRBV7-6	.	TRBJ1-3
ASSLGRGLADTQY	TRBV5-6	.	TRBJ2-3
ASSLNSGADTQY	TRBV7-9	.	TRBJ2-3
ASSYRGYEQY	TRBV6-5	.	TRBJ2-7
ASSQGLQWSYEQY	TRBV5-1	.	TRBJ2-7
AWRGTGRLRNIQY	TRBV30	.	TRBJ2-4
ASSLTGGGTDTQY	TRBV28	once	TRBJ2-3
ASRSGPYTEAF	TRBV6-5	.	TRBJ1-1
SALGRADNSGNTIY	TRBV29-1	.	TRBJ1-3
ASRTVRWDTEAF	TRBV6-6	.	TRBJ1-1
ASSLRSSGETQY	TRBV7-9	.	TRBJ2-5
AWSVTYTDTQY	TRBV30	.	TRBJ2-3
ASSVAFGGNGNTIY	TRBV9	.	TRBJ1-3
ASSYGRAYGYT	TRBV6-5	.	TRBJ1-2
ASRDSLAGDTGELF	TRBV9	once	TRBJ2-2
SAGRGETQY	TRBV20-1	.	TRBJ2-5
ASSLRFSYEQY	TRBV27	.	TRBJ2-7
ASRALVCGSSYEQY	TRBV21-1	.	TRBJ2-7
AWSRKGLGGYT	TRBV30	.	TRBJ1-2
ASSQEWTDTGELF	TRBV4-1	.	TRBJ2-2
AWSVPTTSGAGELF	TRBV30	.	TRBJ2-2
ASRIRTGNTGELF	TRBV28	.	TRBJ2-2
SANRGEQF	TRBV20-1	.	TRBJ2-1
ASKLAGETQY	TRBV28	.	TRBJ2-5
ASSLYRQGLGTDTQY	TRBV11-2	.	TRBJ2-3
ASSLVAGNEQY	TRBV28	.	TRBJ2-7
ASIDPNRGLNQPQH	TRBV11-2	.	TRBJ1-5
ASSPLTGSTNEKLF	TRBV28	.	TRBJ1-4
ASSPPGYEQY	TRBV18	once	TRBJ2-7
ASSLAIGRTSTDTQY	TRBV5-1	once	TRBJ2-3
ASSRSGRAKDTQY	TRBV4-1	.	TRBJ2-3
ASSSSISGANVLT	TRBV5-1	.	TRBJ2-6
ASSLAQGFTQY	TRBV7-9	.	TRBJ2-3
AWSVVAGGNTDTQY	TRBV30	.	TRBJ2-3
ASSLGDTVIQETQY	TRBV5-1	.	TRBJ2-5
ASSLVERSNEQF	TRBV11-2	.	TRBJ2-1
ASSEDGRGFSEAF	TRBV6-1	.	TRBJ1-1
ASSFPGTGGSYEQY	TRBV5-4	.	TRBJ2-7
ASSRSGSNYEQY	TRBV7-9	once	TRBJ2-7
ASSQLRGSADTQY	TRBV4-1	.	TRBJ2-3